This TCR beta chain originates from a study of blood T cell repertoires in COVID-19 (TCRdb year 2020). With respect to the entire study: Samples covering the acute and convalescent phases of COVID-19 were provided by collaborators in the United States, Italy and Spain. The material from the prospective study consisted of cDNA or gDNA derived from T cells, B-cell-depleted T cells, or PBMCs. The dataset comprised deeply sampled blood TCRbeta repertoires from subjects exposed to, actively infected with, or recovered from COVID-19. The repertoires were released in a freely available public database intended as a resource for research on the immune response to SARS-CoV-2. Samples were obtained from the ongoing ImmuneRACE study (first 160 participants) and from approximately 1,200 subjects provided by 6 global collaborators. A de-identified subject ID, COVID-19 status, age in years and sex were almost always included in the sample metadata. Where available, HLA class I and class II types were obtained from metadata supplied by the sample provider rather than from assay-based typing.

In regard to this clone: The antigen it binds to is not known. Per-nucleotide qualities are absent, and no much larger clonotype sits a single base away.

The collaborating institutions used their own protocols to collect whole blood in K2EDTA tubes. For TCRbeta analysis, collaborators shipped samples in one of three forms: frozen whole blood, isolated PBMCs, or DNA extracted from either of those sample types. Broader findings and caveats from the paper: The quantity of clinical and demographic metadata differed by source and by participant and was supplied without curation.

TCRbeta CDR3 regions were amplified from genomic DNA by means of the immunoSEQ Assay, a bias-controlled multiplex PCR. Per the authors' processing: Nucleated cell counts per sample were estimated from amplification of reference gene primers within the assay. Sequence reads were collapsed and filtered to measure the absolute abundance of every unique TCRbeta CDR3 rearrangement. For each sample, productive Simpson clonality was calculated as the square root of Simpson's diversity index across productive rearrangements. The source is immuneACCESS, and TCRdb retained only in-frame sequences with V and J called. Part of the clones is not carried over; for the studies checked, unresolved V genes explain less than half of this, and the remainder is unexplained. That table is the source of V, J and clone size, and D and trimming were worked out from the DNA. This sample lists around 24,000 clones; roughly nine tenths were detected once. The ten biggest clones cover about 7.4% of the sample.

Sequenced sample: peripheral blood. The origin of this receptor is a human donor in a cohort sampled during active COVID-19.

Here the CDR3 is given as CASSEGGIQPQHF. The DNA is as follows: TGTGCCAGCAGCGAAGGGGGCATCCAGCCCCAGCATTTT. Recombination linked TRBV7-9 to TRBJ1-5; 7 central nucleotides agree with TRBD1. Trimming takes 5 bases off V and 7 bases off J; junction bases not matched to a gene: 5. Via the germline V gene (reference sequence), CDR1 is SEHNR and CDR2 FQNEAQ. Including the terminal cysteine and phenylalanine, the CDR3 comprises 13 residues. The retained sequence is limited to the CDR3, 39 bases, with the frame set at the first base.